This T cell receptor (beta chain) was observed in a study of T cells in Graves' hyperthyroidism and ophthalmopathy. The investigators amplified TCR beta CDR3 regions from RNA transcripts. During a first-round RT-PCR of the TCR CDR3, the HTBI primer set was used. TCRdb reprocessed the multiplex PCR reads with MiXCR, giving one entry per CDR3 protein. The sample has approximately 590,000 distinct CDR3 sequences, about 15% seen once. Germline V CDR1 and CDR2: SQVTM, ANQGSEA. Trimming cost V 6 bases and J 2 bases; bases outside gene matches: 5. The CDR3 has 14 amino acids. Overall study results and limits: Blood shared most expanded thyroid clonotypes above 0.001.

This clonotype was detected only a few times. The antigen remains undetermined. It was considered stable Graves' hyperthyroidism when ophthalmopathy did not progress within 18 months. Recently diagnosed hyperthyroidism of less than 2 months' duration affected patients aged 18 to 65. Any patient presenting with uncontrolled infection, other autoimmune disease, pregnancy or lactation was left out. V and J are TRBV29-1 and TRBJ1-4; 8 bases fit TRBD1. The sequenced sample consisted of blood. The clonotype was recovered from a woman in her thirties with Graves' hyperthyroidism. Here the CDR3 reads CSVRGLATNEKLFF. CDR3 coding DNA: TGCAGCGTCAGGGGGCTTGCGACTAATGAAAAACTGTTTTTT. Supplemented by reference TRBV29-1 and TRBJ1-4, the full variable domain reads SAVISQKPSRDICQRGTSLTIQCQVDSQVTMMFWYRQQPGQSLTLIATANQGSEATYESGFVIDKFPISRPNLTFSTLTVSNMSPEDSSIYLCSVRGLATNEKLFFGSGTQLSVL.